This TCR beta chain was captured by sequencing in a study of blood T cell repertoires in COVID-19 (dated by TCRdb to the early 2020s). In terms of the full investigation: Samples covering the acute and convalescent phases of COVID-19 were provided by collaborators in the United States, Italy and Spain. The prospective study material was composed of cDNA or gDNA derived from T cells, B-cell-depleted T cells, or PBMCs. Subjects who had been exposed to COVID-19, were actively infected with it, or had recovered from it provided the deeply sampled blood TCRbeta repertoires that made up the dataset. The repertoires were made available in a free public database intended to serve as a resource for research on the immune response to SARS-CoV-2. Samples were obtained from the ongoing ImmuneRACE study (first 160 participants) and from some 1,200 subjects provided by 6 global collaborators. Nearly every sample came with metadata listing a de-identified subject ID, COVID-19 status, age in years and sex. HLA class I and class II types, where available, came from metadata supplied by the sample provider rather than from assay-based typing.

The immunoSEQ Assay, a bias-controlled multiplex PCR, was used to amplify TCRbeta CDR3 regions from genomic DNA. As for how the authors treated the data: The number of nucleated cells in each sample was estimated from the amplification of reference gene primers within the assay. To quantify the absolute abundance of each unique TCRbeta CDR3 rearrangement, sequence reads were collapsed and filtered. Productive Simpson clonality was computed per sample as the square root of Simpson's diversity index over productive rearrangements. The table comes from immuneACCESS by way of TCRdb, which keeps in-frame sequences with V and J called. Part of the clones is missing from these tables; in studies checked, under half for an unresolved V gene and the rest for unknown reasons. That table furnishes V, J and clone size, whereas the DNA furnished D and trimming. In this sample the table shows some 210,000 clones, around 80% of which occur a single time. The ten largest clones capture roughly 12% of the sample.

A remark on this clone: The antigen it recognizes is unknown. No base quality information exists; no much larger clone differs at one position.

Whole blood was collected in K2EDTA tubes by collaborating institutions according to the institutions' own protocols. For TCRbeta analysis, collaborator samples were shipped as frozen whole blood, as isolated PBMCs, or as DNA extracted from either sample type. Unmatched junction bases come to 12, with V trimmed by 3 bases and J by 7 bases. CDR1 and CDR2 (LNHDA, SQIVND) derive from the germline V gene (reference sequence). Counted from cysteine to phenylalanine, this CDR3 has 16 amino acids. Of all the DNA, just the CDR3 is kept, 48 bases in frame from base 1. Study-wide conclusions, independent of this receptor: Clinical and demographic metadata were provided uncurated, with the amount varying by source and participant.

The chain is made from TRBV19 and TRBJ1-2, with TRBD1 matching 9 junction bases. The sequenced material came from peripheral blood. The receptor was isolated from a woman between 40 and 50 years old with acute or convalescent COVID-19. Read as DNA, the sequence is TGTGCCAGTAGTATGGCAGGGACAGGGAGGGCATCTGGCTACACCTTC. Translated, this gives CASSMAGTGRASGYTF.